The clone carrying this T cell receptor (beta chain) was found once. Antigen unknown. The data derive from a study of cytomegalovirus exposure and HLA in healthy donors. Regarding the study as a whole: Indistinguishable V segments such as TRBV6-2 and TRBV6-3 were excluded.

The ends lost 6 bases at V and 3 bases at J; junction bases unmatched: 9. Germline V gene sequence: CDR1 MNHEY, CDR2 SVGAGI. The CDR3 extends over 15 amino acids. The PCR contained 60 Vbeta and 13 Jbeta primers. The method was immunoSEQ multiplex PCR; TCRdb's version includes in-frame clones alone and lacks a portion of them. The repertoire holds tens of thousands of clones, nearly 80% seen once, with approximately 6.5% in the top ten. The chain recombines TRBV6-5 with TRBJ1-1, with 8 bases aligning to TRBD1. Material: PBMCs. The receptor was isolated from a female donor in good health and CMV-seronegative. CDR3 sequence (DNA): TGTGCCAGCAGAACCGGGACAGGTCGGGACACTGAAGCTTTCTTT. It codes for CASRTGTGRDTEAFF.